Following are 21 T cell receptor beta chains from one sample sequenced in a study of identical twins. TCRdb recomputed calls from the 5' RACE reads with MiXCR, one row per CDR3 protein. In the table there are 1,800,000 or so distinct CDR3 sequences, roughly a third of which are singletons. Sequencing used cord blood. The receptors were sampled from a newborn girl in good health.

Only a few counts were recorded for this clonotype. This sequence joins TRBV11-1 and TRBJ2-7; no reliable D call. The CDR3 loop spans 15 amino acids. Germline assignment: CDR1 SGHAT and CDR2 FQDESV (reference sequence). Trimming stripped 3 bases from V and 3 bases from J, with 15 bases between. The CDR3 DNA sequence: TGTGCCAGCAGCTTCAGAGCTAGGAAGAACTACGAGCAGTACTTC. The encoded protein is CASSFRARKNYEQYF.

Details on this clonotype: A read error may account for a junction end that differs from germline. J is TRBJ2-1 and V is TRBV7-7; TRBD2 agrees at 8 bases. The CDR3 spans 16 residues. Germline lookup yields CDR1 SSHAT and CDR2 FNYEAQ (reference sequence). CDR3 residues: CASSLERGTSYNEQFF. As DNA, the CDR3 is TGTGCTAGCAGCTTAGAGCGGGGGACGTCCTACAATGAGCAGTTCTTC.

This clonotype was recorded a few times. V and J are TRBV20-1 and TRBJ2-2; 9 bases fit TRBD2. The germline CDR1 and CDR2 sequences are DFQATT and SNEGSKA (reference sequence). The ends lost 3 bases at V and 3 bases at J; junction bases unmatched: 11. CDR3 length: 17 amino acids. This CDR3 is CSASPLTSGHYTGELFF. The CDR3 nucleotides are TGCAGTGCTAGCCCCTTAACTAGCGGGCATTACACCGGGGAGCTGTTTTTT.

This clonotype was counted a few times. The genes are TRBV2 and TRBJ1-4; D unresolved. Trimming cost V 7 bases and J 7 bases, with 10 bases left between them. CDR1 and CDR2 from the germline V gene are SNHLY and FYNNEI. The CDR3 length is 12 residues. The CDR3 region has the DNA TGTGCCAGCAAGCTAGACGGTGAAAAACTGTTTTTT. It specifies CASKLDGEKLFF.

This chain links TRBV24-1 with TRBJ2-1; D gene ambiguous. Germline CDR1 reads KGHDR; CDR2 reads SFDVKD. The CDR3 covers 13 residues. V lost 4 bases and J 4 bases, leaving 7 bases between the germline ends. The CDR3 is CATSEDQYNEQFF. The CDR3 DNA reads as TGTGCCACCAGTGAGGATCAGTACAATGAGCAGTTCTTC.

The CDR3 region has the DNA TGTGCCAGCAGCAGGGGGTGGAACGAGCAGTACTTC. This sequence encodes CASSRGWNEQYF. The V and J genes are TRBV6-1 and TRBJ2-7; 7 bases agree with TRBD1. The CDR3 runs to 12 residues. From germline, CDR1 is MNHNS and CDR2 SASEGT. V dropped 6 bases and J dropped 5; count of bases not matched to a gene: 4.

The CDR3 nucleotides read TGTGCCAGTAGTATTGGACAGGCTCCCTACGAGCAGTACTTC. It encodes CASSIGQAPYEQYF. The rearrangement joins TRBV19 to TRBJ2-7, with 7 bases fitting TRBD1. The CDR3 has 14 amino acids. Germline trimming cut 3 bases from V and 2 bases from J; bases unmatched to any gene: 4. From germline, CDR1 is LNHDA and CDR2 SQIVND (reference sequence).

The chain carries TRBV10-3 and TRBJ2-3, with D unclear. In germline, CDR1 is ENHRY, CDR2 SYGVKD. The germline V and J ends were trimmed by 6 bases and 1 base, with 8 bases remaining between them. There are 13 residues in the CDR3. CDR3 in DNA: TGTGCCATCAGAGTGACGGGCACAGATACGCAGTATTTT. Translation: CAIRVTGTDTQYF.

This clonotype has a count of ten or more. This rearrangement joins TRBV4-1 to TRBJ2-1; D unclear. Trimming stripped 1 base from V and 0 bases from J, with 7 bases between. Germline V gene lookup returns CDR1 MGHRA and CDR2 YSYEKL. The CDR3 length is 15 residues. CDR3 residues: CASSQAISSYNEQFF. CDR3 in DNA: TGCGCCAGCAGCCAAGCCATCAGCTCCTACAATGAGCAGTTCTTC.

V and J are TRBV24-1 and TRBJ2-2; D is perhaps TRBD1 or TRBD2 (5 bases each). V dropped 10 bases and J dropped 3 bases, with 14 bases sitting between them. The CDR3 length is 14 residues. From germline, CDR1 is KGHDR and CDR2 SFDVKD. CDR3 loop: CATRGVGDTGELFF. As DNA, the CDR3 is TGTGCCACTAGAGGGGTCGGAGACACCGGGGAGCTGTTTTTT.

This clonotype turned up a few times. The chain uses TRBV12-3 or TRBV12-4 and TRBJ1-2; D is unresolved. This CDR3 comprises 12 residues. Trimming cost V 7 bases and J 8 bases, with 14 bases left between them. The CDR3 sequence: CASKTRALGYTF. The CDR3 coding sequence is TGTGCCAGCAAGACGAGGGCCCTAGGCTACACCTTC.

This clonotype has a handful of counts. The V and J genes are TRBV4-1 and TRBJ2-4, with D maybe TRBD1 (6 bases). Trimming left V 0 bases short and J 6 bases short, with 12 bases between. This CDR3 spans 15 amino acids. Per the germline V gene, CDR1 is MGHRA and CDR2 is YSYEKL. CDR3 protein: CASSQETTRGNIQYF. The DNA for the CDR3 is TGCGCCAGCAGCCAAGAAACCACCAGGGGAAACATTCAGTACTTC.

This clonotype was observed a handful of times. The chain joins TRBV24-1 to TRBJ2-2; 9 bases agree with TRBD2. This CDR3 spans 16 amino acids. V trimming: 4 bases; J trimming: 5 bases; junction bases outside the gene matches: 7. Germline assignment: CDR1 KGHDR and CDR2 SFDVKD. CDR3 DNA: TGTGCCACCAGTGACCCTAGCGGGATACGGACCGGGGAGCTGTTTTTT. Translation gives CATSDPSGIRTGELFF.

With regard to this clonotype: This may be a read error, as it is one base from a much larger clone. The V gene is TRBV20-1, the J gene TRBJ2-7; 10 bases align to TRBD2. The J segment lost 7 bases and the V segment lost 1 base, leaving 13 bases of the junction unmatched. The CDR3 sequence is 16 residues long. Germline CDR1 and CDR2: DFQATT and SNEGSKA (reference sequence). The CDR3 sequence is CSARVGILAGANEQYF. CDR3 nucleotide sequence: TGCAGTGCTAGAGTAGGTATCCTAGCGGGAGCAAATGAGCAGTACTTC.

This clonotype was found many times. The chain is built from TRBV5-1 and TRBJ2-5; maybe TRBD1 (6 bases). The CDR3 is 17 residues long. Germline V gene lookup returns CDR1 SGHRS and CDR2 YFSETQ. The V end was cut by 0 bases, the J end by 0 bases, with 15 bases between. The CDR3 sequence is CASSLVRDILYQETQYF. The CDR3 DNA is TGCGCCAGCAGCTTGGTCCGGGACATCCTGTACCAAGAGACCCAGTACTTC.

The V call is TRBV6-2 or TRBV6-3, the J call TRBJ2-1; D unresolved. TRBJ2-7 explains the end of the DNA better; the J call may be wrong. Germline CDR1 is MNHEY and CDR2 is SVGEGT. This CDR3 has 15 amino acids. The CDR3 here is CASSYLQSSYNEQYF. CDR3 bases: TGTGCCAGCAGTTACTTACAGAGCTCCTACAATGAGCAGTACTTC.

DNA for the CDR3: TGCGCCAGCAGCCGCGGACAGGCCTACTCCTACGAGCAGTACTTC. This sequence encodes CASSRGQAYSYEQYF. The genes are TRBV4-1 and TRBJ2-7; TRBD1 matches 7 bases. The V gene's germline CDR1 is MGHRA and CDR2 YSYEKL. The V segment lost 4 bases and the J segment 0 bases; nucleotides outside the gene matches: 6. The CDR3 covers 15 residues.

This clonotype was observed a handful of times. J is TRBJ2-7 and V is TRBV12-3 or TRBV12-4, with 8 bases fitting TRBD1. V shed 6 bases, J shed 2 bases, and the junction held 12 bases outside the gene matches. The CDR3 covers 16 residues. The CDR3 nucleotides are TGTGCCAGCAGCCCTCCTCTTTCGGACAGGGCCTACGAGCAGTACTTC. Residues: CASSPPLSDRAYEQYF.

For the CDR3, the DNA is TGTGCCAGCAGCTTCCCTGGGGGACAAGGTAACAAGCAGTACTTC. It codes for CASSFPGGQGNKQYF. The chain recombines TRBV7-8 with TRBJ2-5; possible D gene TRBD1, 6 bases. Deletions cut 3 bases from V and 11 bases from J, with 22 bases between. Germline V gene lookup returns CDR1 SGHVS and CDR2 FQNEAQ. The length of the CDR3 is 15 residues. The whole variable domain, filled in from reference TRBV7-8 and TRBJ2-5, reads GAGVSQSPRYKVAKRGQDVALRCDPISGHVSLFWYQQALGQGPEFLTYFQNEAQLDKSGLPSDRFFAERPEGSVSTLKIQRTQQEDSAVYLCASSFPGGQGNKQYFGPGTRLLVL.

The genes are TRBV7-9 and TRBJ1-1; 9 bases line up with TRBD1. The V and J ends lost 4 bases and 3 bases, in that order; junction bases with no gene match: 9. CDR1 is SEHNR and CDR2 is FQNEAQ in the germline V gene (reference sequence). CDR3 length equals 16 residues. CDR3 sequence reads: CASSYHRGRKDTEAFF. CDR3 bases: TGTGCCAGCAGCTACCACAGGGGGCGGAAGGACACTGAAGCTTTCTTT.

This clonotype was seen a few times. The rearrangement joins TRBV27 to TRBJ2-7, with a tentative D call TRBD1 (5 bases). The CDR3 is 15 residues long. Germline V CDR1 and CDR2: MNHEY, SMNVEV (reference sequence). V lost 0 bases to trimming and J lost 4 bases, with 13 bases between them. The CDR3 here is CASSLSQGRRYEQYF. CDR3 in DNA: TGTGCCAGCAGTTTATCTCAGGGTCGGCGGTACGAGCAGTACTTC.